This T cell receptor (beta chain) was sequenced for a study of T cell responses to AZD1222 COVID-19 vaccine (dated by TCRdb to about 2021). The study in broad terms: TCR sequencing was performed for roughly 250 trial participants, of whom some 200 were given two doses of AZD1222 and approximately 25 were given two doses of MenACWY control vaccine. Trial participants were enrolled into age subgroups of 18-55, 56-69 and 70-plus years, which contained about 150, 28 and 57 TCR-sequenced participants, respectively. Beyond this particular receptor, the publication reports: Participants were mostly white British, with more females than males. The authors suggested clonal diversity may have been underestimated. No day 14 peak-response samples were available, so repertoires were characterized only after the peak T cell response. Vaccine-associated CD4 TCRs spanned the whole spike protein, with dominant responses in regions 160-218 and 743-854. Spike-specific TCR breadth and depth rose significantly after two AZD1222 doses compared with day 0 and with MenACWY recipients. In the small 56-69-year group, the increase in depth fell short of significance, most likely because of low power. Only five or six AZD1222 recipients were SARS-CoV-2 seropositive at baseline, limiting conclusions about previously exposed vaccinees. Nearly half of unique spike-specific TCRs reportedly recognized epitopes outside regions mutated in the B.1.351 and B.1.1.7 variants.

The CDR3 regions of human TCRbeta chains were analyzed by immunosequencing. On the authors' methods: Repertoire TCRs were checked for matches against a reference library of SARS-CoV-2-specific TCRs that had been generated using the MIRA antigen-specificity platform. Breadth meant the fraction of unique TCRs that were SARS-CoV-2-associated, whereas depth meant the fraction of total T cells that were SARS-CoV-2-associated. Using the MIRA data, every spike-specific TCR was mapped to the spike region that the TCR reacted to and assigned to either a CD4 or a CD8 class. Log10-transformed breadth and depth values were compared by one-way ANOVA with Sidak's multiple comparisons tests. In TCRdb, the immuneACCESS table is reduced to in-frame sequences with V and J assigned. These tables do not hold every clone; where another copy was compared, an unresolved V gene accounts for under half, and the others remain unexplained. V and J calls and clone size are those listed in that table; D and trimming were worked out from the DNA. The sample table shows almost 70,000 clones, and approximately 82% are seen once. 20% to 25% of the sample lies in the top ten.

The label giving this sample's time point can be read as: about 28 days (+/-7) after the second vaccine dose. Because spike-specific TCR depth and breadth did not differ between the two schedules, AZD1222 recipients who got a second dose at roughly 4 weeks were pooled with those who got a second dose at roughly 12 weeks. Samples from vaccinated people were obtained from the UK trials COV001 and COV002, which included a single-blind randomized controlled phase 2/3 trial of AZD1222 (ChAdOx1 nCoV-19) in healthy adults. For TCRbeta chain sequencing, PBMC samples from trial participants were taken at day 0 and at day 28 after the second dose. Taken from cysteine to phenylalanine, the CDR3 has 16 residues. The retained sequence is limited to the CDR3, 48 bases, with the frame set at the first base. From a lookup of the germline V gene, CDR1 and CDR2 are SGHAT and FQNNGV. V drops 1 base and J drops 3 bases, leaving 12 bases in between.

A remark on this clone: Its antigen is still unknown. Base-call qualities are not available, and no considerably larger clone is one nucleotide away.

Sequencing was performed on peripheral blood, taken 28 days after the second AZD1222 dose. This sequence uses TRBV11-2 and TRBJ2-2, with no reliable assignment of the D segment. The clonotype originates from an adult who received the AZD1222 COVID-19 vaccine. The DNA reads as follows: TGTGCCAGCAGCTTAGTTCCCCCTAGATACACCGGGGAGCTGTTTTTT. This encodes CASSLVPPRYTGELFF.